This T cell receptor (beta chain) was recorded in a study of blood T cell repertoires in COVID-19 (dated by TCRdb to 2020 to 2022). As for the study more broadly: Samples from collaborators originated in the United States, Italy and Spain and spanned both the acute and convalescent phases of COVID-19. The material from the prospective study consisted of cDNA or gDNA derived from T cells, B-cell-depleted T cells, or PBMCs. The dataset comprised deeply sampled blood TCRbeta repertoires from subjects exposed to, actively infected with, or recovered from COVID-19. The repertoires were released in a freely available public database meant as a resource for research on the immune response to SARS-CoV-2. Samples were obtained from the ongoing ImmuneRACE study (first 160 participants) and from some 1,300 subjects provided by 6 global collaborators. Nearly every sample came with metadata listing a de-identified subject ID, COVID-19 status, age in years and sex. HLA class I and class II types, where available, came from metadata supplied by the sample provider rather than from assay-based typing.

Details on this clone: No cognate antigen has been identified for it. Base qualities are not at hand, and no much larger clone is one base apart.

The immunoSEQ Assay, a bias-controlled multiplex PCR, was used to amplify TCRbeta CDR3 regions from genomic DNA. For the original study's pipeline: The number of nucleated cells in each sample was estimated by amplification of reference gene primers within the assay. To quantify the absolute abundance of each unique TCRbeta CDR3 rearrangement, sequence reads were collapsed and filtered. For each sample, productive Simpson clonality was calculated as the square root of Simpson's diversity index across productive rearrangements. TCRdb took over this immuneACCESS table, retaining in-frame rearrangements with V and J assigned. Such tables are incomplete; in checked studies, under half of the missing clones stem from an unresolved V gene, and the remainder is unexplained. V, J and clone size were drawn from that table, and D and trimming were deduced from the DNA. This sample is represented by just under 300,000 clones; more than 75% of them were singletons. The ten most abundant clones make up about 1.2% of the sample.

Collaborating institutions collected whole blood in K2EDTA tubes following their own protocols. For TCRbeta analysis, collaborator samples were shipped as frozen whole blood, as isolated PBMCs, or as DNA extracted from either sample type. General conclusions and limits of the study: How much clinical and demographic metadata was included differed by source and by participant, and the metadata was provided uncurated.

This receptor was taken from a man between 65 and 85 years old with acute or convalescent COVID-19. Sequencing was carried out using peripheral blood.

The CDR3 amino acid sequence is: CASIPPGLSGEQYF. The sequenced DNA: TGTGCCAGCATCCCCCCGGGACTCTCTGGCGAGCAGTACTTC. Rearrangement joined TRBV28 to TRBJ2-7, and possibly TRBD2, on 6 matching bases. Per the germline V gene, MDHEN is the CDR1 and SYDVKM is the CDR2. V loses 7 bases, J loses 6 bases, and the germline ends lie 19 bases apart. The CDR3 goes from the cysteine to the phenylalanine over 14 residues. Only the CDR3 DNA stays, 42 bases, in frame from base 1.